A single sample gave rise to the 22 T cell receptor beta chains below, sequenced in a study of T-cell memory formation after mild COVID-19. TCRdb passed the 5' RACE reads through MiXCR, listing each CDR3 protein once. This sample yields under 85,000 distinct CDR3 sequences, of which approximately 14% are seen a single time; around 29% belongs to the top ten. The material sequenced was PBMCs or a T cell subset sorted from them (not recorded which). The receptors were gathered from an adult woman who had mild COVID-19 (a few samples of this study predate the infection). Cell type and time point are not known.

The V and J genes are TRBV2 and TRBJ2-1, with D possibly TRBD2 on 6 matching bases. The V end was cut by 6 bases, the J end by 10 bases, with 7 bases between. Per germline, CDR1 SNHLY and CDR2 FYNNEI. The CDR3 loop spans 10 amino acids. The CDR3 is CASRAGEQFF. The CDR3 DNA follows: TGTGCCAGCAGGGCGGGAGAGCAGTTCTTC. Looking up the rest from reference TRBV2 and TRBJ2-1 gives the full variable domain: EPEVTQTPSHQVTQMGQEVILRCVPISNHLYFYWYRQILGQKVEFLVSFYNNEISEKSEIFDDQFSVERPDGSNFTLKIRSTKLEDSAMYFCASRAGEQFFGPGTRLTVL.

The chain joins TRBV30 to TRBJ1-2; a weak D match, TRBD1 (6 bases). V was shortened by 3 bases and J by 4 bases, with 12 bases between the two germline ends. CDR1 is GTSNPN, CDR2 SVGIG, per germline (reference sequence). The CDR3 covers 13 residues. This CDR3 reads CAWSASGVYGYTF. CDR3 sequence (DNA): TGTGCCTGGAGCGCATCAGGGGTCTATGGCTACACCTTC.

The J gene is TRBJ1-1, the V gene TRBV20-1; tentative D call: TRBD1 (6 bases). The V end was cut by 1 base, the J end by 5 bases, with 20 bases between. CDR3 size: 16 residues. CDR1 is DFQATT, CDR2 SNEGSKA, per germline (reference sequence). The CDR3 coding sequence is TGCAGTGCTAGAGTTCGGGACATCGTTTTTTATACTGAAGCTTTCTTT. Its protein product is CSARVRDIVFYTEAFF.

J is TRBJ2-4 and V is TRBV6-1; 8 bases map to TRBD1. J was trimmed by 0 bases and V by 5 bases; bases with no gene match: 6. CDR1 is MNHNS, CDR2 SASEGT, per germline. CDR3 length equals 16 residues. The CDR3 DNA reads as TGTGCCAGCAGTAAAGGACAGGGTCTAGCCAAAAACATTCAGTACTTC. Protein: CASSKGQGLAKNIQYF.

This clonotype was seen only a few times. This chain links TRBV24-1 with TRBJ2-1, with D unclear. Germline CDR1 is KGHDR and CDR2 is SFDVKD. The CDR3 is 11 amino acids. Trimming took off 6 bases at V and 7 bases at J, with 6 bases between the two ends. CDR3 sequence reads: CATSIGNEQFF. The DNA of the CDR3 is TGTGCCACCAGTATAGGAAATGAGCAGTTCTTC.

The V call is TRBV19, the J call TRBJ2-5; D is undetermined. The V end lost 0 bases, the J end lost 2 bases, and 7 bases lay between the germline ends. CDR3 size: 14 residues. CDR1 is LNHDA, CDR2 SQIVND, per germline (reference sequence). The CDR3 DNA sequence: TGTGCCAGTAGTATAGACGCCAGACAAGAGACCCAGTACTTC. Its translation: CASSIDARQETQYF.

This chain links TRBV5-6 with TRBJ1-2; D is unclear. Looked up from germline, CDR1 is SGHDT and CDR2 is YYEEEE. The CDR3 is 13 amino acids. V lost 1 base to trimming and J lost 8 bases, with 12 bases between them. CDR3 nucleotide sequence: TGTGCCAGCAGCTTGCCCCCGGAAGGGGGCTACACCTTC. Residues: CASSLPPEGGYTF.

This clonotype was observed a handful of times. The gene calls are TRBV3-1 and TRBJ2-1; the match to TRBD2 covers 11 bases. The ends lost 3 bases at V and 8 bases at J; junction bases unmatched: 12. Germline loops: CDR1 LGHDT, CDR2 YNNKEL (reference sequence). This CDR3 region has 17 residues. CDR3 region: CASSQDLLAGGPHEQFF. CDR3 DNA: TGTGCCAGCAGCCAGGACCTATTAGCGGGGGGGCCGCATGAGCAGTTCTTC.

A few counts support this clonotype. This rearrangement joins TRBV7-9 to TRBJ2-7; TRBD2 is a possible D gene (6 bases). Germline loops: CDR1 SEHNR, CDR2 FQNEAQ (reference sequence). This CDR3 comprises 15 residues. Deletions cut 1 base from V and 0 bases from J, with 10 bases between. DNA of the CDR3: TGTGCCAGCAGCTTAGTACGGGACTCCTCCTACGAGCAGTACTTC. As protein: CASSLVRDSSYEQYF.

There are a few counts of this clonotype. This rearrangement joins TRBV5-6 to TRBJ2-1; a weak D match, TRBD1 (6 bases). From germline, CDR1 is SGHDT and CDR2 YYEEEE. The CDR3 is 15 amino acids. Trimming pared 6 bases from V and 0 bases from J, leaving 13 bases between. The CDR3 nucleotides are TGTGCCAGCACCCCCCTCAGGGGCTCCTACAATGAGCAGTTCTTC. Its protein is CASTPLRGSYNEQFF.

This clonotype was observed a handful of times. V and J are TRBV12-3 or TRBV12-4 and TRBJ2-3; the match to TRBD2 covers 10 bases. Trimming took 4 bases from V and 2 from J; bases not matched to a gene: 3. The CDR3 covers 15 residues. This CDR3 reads CASSSLAGDTDTQYF. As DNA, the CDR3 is TGTGCCAGCAGTTCTCTAGCGGGAGACACAGATACGCAGTATTTT.

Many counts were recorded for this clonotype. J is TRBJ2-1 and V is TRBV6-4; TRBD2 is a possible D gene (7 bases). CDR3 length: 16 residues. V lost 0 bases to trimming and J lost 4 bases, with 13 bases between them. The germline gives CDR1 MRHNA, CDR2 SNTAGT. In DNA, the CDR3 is TGTGCCAGCAGTGACTCGGCCAAGGGGGGGTACAATGAGCAGTTCTTC. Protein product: CASSDSAKGGYNEQFF.

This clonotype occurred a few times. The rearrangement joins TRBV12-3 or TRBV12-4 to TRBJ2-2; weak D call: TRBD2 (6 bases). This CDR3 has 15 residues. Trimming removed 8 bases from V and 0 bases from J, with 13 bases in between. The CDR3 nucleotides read TGTGCCAGCCTCCCACTAGCCACGAACACCGGGGAGCTGTTTTTT. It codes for CASLPLATNTGELFF.

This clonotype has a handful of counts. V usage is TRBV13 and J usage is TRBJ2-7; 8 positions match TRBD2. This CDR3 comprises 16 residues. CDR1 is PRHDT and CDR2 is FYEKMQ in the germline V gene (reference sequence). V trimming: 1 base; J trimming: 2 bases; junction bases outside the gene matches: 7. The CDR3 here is CASSLVGLAVAYEQYF. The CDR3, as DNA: TGTGCCAGCAGCTTAGTAGGACTAGCAGTAGCCTACGAGCAGTACTTC.

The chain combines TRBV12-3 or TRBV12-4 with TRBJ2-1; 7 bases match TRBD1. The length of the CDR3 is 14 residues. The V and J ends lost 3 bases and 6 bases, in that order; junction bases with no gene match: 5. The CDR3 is CASSFWSGGNEQFF. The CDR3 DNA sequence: TGTGCCAGCAGTTTCTGGTCAGGGGGCAATGAGCAGTTCTTC.

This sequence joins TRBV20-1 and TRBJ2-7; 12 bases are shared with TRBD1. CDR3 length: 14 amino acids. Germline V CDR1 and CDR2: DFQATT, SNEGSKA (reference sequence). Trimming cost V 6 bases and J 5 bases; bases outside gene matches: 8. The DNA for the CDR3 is TGCAGTGCACCAGACCGGGACAGGGGGCACGAGCAGTACTTC. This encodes CSAPDRDRGHEQYF.

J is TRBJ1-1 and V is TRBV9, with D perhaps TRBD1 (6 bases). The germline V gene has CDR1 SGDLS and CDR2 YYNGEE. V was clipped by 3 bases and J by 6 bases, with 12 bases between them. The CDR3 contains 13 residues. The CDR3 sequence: CASSEGGWPEAFF. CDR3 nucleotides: TGTGCCAGCAGCGAGGGGGGGTGGCCTGAAGCTTTCTTT.

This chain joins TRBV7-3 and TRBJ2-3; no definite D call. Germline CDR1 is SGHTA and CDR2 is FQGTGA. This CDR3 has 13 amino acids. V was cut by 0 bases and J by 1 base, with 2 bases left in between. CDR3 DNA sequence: TGTGCCAGCAGCTTAACCGGCACAGATACGCAGTATTTT. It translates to CASSLTGTDTQYF.

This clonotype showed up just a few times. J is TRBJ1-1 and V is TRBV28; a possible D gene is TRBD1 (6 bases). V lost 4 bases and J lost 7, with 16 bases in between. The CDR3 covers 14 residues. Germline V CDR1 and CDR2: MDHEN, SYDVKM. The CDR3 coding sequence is TGTGCCAGCAGTTCTCCACAGGGACCCAATGAAGCTTTCTTT. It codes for CASSSPQGPNEAFF.

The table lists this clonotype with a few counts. CDR3 DNA: TGCGCCAGCAGCCAAGTGGACAGTTACAATGAGCAGTTCTTC. This translates into CASSQVDSYNEQFF. V is TRBV4-1 and J is TRBJ2-1; TRBD1 is a possible D gene (6 bases). The V gene lost 1 base and the J gene lost 4 bases, with 8 bases spanning the gap. This CDR3 is built from 14 residues. Germline-derived CDR1 and CDR2 are MGHRA and YSYEKL.

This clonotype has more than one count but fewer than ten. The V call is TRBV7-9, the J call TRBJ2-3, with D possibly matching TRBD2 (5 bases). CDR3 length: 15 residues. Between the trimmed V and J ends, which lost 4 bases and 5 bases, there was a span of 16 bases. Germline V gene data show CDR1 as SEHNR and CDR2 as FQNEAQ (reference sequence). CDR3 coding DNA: TGTGCCAGCAGCTCCCGGGTCCACCGGGGAGATACGCAGTATTTT. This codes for CASSSRVHRGDTQYF.

CDR3 loop: CASSVDSTNEKLFF. The CDR3 DNA reads TGTGCCAGCAGCGTAGACAGTACTAATGAAAAACTGTTTTTT. The chain joins TRBV9 to TRBJ1-4; no clear D gene. Deletions cut 0 bases from V and 2 bases from J, with 5 bases between. CDR3 length equals 14 residues. CDR1 is SGDLS and CDR2 is YYNGEE in the germline V gene.